The rows below give T cell receptor beta chains drawn from one sample of a study of T cell clonotyping in hematopoietic cell transplantation. Clones were read by immunoSEQ multiplex PCR, and TCRdb kept only the in-frame ones, dropping some. The table includes thousands of clones, approximately 88% detected once. Material: peripheral blood mononuclear cells, obtained 100 days after allogeneic stem cell transplant. These receptors were taken from a male patient in his thirties or forties who had an allogeneic stem cell transplant from an unrelated donor, so the T cells may come from the graft donor. Some clones in this sample may be carry-over from other donors' samples. Each CDR3 is given with its conserved first and last residue. The D gene is left open where the match is weak. Some rows mark clone size as missing; the rest say once, few, many or name a class of expanded clone.

cdr3_nt,cdr3_aa,d_call,j_call,v_call,clone_size
TGTGCCAGCAGCTTAGGGATCCAGGGAAGCACTGAAGCTTTCTTT,CASSLGIQGSTEAFF,-,TRBJ1-1,TRBV7-6,-
TGCGCCAGCACCGATTTGGGACGGAACACTGAAGCTTTCTTT,CASTDLGRNTEAFF,-,TRBJ1-1,TRBV5-1,-
TGTGCCAGCAGCCATTCTTACAGGGAATGGGAGCAGTACTTC,CASSHSYREWEQYF,-,TRBJ2-7,TRBV7-9,-
TGTGCCAGCAGCTACGGTCTCGAGCAGTACTTC,CASSYGLEQYF,-,TRBJ2-7,TRBV7-2,-
TGTGCCAGCAGCGAATTAGGACGACAGGGAATCGGTGACGAGCAGTACTTC,CASSELGRQGIGDEQYF,TRBD1,TRBJ2-7,TRBV5-6,few
TGCGCCAGCAGCCAAGGTCTTCGGGGGGCCGGGGAGCTGTTTTTT,CASSQGLRGAGELFF,TRBD2,TRBJ2-2,TRBV4-1,-
TGTGCCAGCAGTTCGTTAGAGACCCAGTACTTC,CASSSLETQYF,-,TRBJ2-5,TRBV28,-
TGTGCCAGCAGCTTAGATGTTAGTTCCAATGAGCAGTTCTTC,CASSLDVSSNEQFF,-,TRBJ2-1,TRBV7-8,-
TGTGCCTGGAGTCGGCAGATAAATGGCTACACCTTC,CAWSRQINGYTF,-,TRBJ1-2,TRBV30,-
TGTGCCAGCAGTTTGACGACACCAGCAGAATACGAGCAGTACTTC,CASSLTTPAEYEQYF,-,TRBJ2-7,TRBV27,-
TGTGCCACCAGCAGAGAAGACAGAGCCAAAAGTTTCTATGGCTACACCTTC,CATSREDRAKSFYGYTF,-,TRBJ1-2,TRBV15,-
TGCAGCGTTTCCGAAACCGACAGGGGGAACGACGAGCAGTACTTC,CSVSETDRGNDEQYF,TRBD1,TRBJ2-7,TRBV29-1,once
TGTGCCAGCAGCCCCCGTCAGGGGGGGCACGGCACAGATACGCAGTATTTT,CASSPRQGGHGTDTQYF,-,TRBJ2-3,TRBV7-9,-